This T cell receptor (beta chain) was recovered during a study of blood T cell repertoires in COVID-19. Study as a whole: There were acute and convalescent COVID-19 samples, and they came from the United States, Italy and Spain.

V was shortened by 2 bases and J by 4 bases, with 9 bases between the two germline ends. The CDR3 is 13 residues long. CDR1 is MNHEY and CDR2 is SMNVEV in the germline V gene (reference sequence). Measured with immunoSEQ multiplex PCR; TCRdb has only the in-frame clones, and not every one. Of approximately 300,000 clones in the sample, roughly 90% are singletons; the top ten hold around 4.2%. Clinical histories supplied by participants themselves formed the basis of cohort assignment. No more than 2 weeks before study entry, exposed participants had met a case of COVID-19. This TCR derives from a woman aged 25 to 45 who had been exposed to COVID-19. The sample taken for sequencing was PBMCs or T cells enriched from blood (not recorded which). The gene calls are TRBV27 and TRBJ2-7; D is undetermined. The DNA of the CDR3 is TGTGCCAGCAGTTTACACGGAGTGTACGAGCAGTACTTC. Translating it yields CASSLHGVYEQYF.